A single sample gave rise to the 8 T cell receptor beta chains below, sequenced in a study of T cells in Graves' hyperthyroidism and ophthalmopathy (dated by TCRdb to about 2019). Libraries came from multiplex PCR. The data were produced on an Illumina HiSeq 2000. TCR beta CDR3 regions were amplified from RNA transcripts. The TCR CDR3 was subjected to a first round of RT-PCR using the HTBI primer set and the Qiagen OneStep RT-PCR kit. TCRdb reran the public reads through fastp at Q25 and MiXCR, keeping productive beta chains. All rows with the same CDR3 protein become a single entry with the most common DNA and genes. This sample comprises around 240,000 distinct CDR3 sequences, about 15% of them detected only once. The leading ten clones occupy about 14% of the sample. Sequencing was done on a sample of blood. The receptors were sampled from a woman between 40 and 55 years old with Graves' hyperthyroidism that later progressed to Graves' ophthalmopathy.

The V call is TRBV27, the J call TRBJ1-1, with 7 bases lining up with TRBD1. CDR1 is MNHEY and CDR2 is SMNVEV in the germline V gene (reference sequence). The J segment lost 0 bases and the V segment lost 5 bases, leaving 6 bases of the junction unmatched. The CDR3 totals 15 residues. In nucleotides, the CDR3 is TGTGCCAGCAGTCGCCCCGGGACAGTGAACACTGAAGCTTTCTTT. Translating gives CASSRPGTVNTEAFF.

This clonotype was recorded at least ten times. The chain combines TRBV5-6 with TRBJ1-4; D might be TRBD1 (5 bases). In germline, CDR1 is SGHDT, CDR2 YYEEEE. This CDR3 region has 14 residues. Trimming left V 4 bases short and J 4 bases short, with 11 bases between. The CDR3: CASSLGLNNEKLFF. In DNA, the CDR3 is TGTGCCAGCAGCCTGGGACTGAATAATGAAAAACTGTTTTTT. The full variable domain, with the rest looked up from reference TRBV5-6 and TRBJ1-4, is DAGVTQSPTHLIKTRGQQVTLRCSPKSGHDTVSWYQQALGQGPQFIFQYYEEEERQRGNFPDRFSGHQFPNYSSELNVNALLLGDSALYLCASSLGLNNEKLFFGSGTQLSVL.

This clonotype was detected ten times or more. V is TRBV5-1 and J is TRBJ2-7, with D possibly TRBD2 on 6 matching bases. Germline assignment: CDR1 SGHRS and CDR2 YFSETQ. There are 15 residues in the CDR3. Trimming removed 7 bases from V and 0 bases from J, with 17 bases in between. The CDR3 here is CASRRTGESSYEQYF. CDR3 DNA sequence: TGCGCCAGCCGAAGGACGGGGGAAAGCTCCTACGAGCAGTACTTC.

The V and J genes are TRBV20-1 and TRBJ1-6; D perhaps matches TRBD1 (5 bases). CDR3 size: 13 residues. Trimming pared 6 bases from V and 7 bases from J, leaving 13 bases between. The V gene's germline CDR1 is DFQATT and CDR2 SNEGSKA (reference sequence). The CDR3 coding sequence is TGCAGTGCCCCGACGGGACCAAATTCACCCCTCCACTTT. It codes for CSAPTGPNSPLHF.

This clonotype was seen ten or more times. The CDR3 here is CASSPAQGPYEQYF. CDR3 bases: TGTGCCAGCTCACCAGCACAGGGGCCCTACGAGCAGTACTTC. The chain joins TRBV18 to TRBJ2-7; 7 bases are shared with TRBD1. After removal of 2 bases from V and 2 bases from J, the junction contained 3 bases not matched to a gene. CDR1 and CDR2 (germline): KGHSH, LQKENI. The CDR3 contains 14 residues.

This clonotype was recorded many times. The chain joins TRBV18 to TRBJ1-1; D gene ambiguous. This CDR3 has 14 amino acids. Trimming removed 6 bases from V and 1 base from J, with 12 bases in between. Germline CDR1 reads KGHSH; CDR2 reads LQKENI. CDR3 nucleotides: TGTGCCAGCTCCGCCCCGGACTCGAACACTGAAGCTTTCTTT. Translation: CASSAPDSNTEAFF.

This clonotype was counted many times. This sequence joins TRBV9 and TRBJ1-4, with 10 bases lining up with TRBD1. The CDR3 contains 14 residues. Germline V gene sequence: CDR1 SGDLS, CDR2 YYNGEE. V shed 3 bases and J 5 bases; nucleotides not matched to a gene: 1. The CDR3 DNA reads TGTGCCAGCAGCGCGGACAGGGGGAATGAAAAACTGTTTTTT. It is translated as CASSADRGNEKLFF.

This clonotype was counted at least ten times. This rearrangement joins TRBV27 to TRBJ1-1; 7 positions agree with TRBD1. This CDR3 has 14 residues. J gave up 8 bases and V 6 bases, and 12 bases lay outside the gene matches. The germline V gene encodes CDR1 MNHEY and CDR2 SMNVEV (reference sequence). The DNA for the CDR3 is TGTGCCAGCAGGGCACTGGGACAGAAGCGCGAAGCTTTCTTT. Translation gives CASRALGQKREAFF.